These 11 T cell receptor beta chains came from one sample sequenced in a study of cytotoxic CD8 clonotypes in ibrutinib-treated CLL. Produced via immunoSEQ multiplex PCR; TCRdb's table is partial and in-frame only. The top ten hold about 29% of the sample, which has about 97,000 clones, 78% seen once. The sequenced sample was PBMCs, obtained after 12 months of ibrutinib treatment. The receptor source for this set is a human donor with chronic lymphocytic leukemia.

The chain joins TRBV7-6 to TRBJ1-4; D uncertain. Trimming removed 5 bases from V and 7 bases from J, with 8 bases in between. The germline gives CDR1 SGHVS, CDR2 FNYEAQ. This CDR3 comprises 12 residues. Here the CDR3 reads CASSAIGEKLFF. CDR3 nucleotide sequence: TGTGCCAGCAGCGCTATCGGTGAAAAACTGTTTTTT.

The chain joins TRBV6-4 to TRBJ2-5; no reliable D call. V lost 4 bases, J lost 2 bases, and 8 bases lay in between. CDR3 length equals 13 residues. Germline values: CDR1 MRHNA, CDR2 SNTAGT. The CDR3 DNA reads as TGTGCCAGCAGTGTGAATCCACAAGAGACCCAGTACTTC. This sequence encodes CASSVNPQETQYF.

The chain has TRBV6-4 and TRBJ2-7, with D perhaps TRBD2 (5 bases). Trimming pared 0 bases from V and 7 bases from J, leaving 16 bases between. This CDR3 has 15 amino acids. Looked up from germline, CDR1 is MRHNA and CDR2 is SNTAGT. The CDR3 protein is CASSDSEACAGEQYF. The CDR3 DNA reads as TGTGCCAGCAGTGACTCGGAGGCCTGTGCAGGTGAGCAGTACTTC.

The rearrangement uses TRBV7-9 and TRBJ1-4, with D possibly matching TRBD1 (6 bases). Germline V CDR1 and CDR2: SEHNR, FQNEAQ (reference sequence). V lost 1 base to trimming and J lost 8 bases, with 17 bases between them. The length of the CDR3 is 16 residues. The CDR3 region has the DNA TGTGCCAGCAGCTTAGGAGGCTCACAGGGCACGGAAAAACTGTTTTTT. It translates to CASSLGGSQGTEKLFF. Full variable domain (missing parts from reference TRBV7-9 and TRBJ1-4): DTGVSQNPRHKITKRGQNVTFRCDPISEHNRLYWYRQTLGQGPEFLTYFQNEAQLEKSRLLSDRFSAERPKGSFSTLEIQRTEQGDSAMYLCASSLGGSQGTEKLFFGSGTQLSVL.

This chain uses TRBV28 with TRBJ2-2, with D perhaps matching TRBD2 (5 bases). Per the germline V gene, CDR1 is MDHEN and CDR2 is SYDVKM. The germline V and J ends were trimmed by 7 bases and 3 bases, with 12 bases remaining between them. The CDR3 covers 14 residues. In DNA form, the CDR3 reads TGTGCCAGCACCCCGGAGAGGGACACCGGGGAGCTGTTTTTT. It encodes CASTPERDTGELFF. Based on the CDR3 plus reference TRBV28 and TRBJ2-2, the full variable domain is DVKVTQSSRYLVKRTGEKVFLECVQDMDHENMFWYRQDPGLGLRLIYFSYDVKMKEKGDIPEGYSVSREKKERFSLILESASTNQTSMYLCASTPERDTGELFFGEGSRLTVL.

The chain employs TRBV7-2 and TRBJ1-1; 7 bases are a match to TRBD1. J was trimmed by 7 bases and V by 5 bases; bases with no gene match: 7. This CDR3 comprises 13 residues. CDR1 and CDR2 from the germline V gene are SGHTA and FQGNSA. The DNA for the CDR3 is TGTGCCAGCAGCCTGCAGAACAGGGGTGAAGCTTTCTTT. Translation gives CASSLQNRGEAFF. The full variable domain, its missing parts supplied by reference TRBV7-2 and TRBJ1-1, is GAGVSQSPSNKVTEKGKDVELRCDPISGHTALYWYRQSLGQGLEFLIYFQGNSAPDKSGLPSDRFSAERTGGSVSTLTIQRTQQEDSAVYLCASSLQNRGEAFFGQGTRLTVV.

The rearrangement links TRBV7-9 to TRBJ2-3, with D perhaps matching TRBD2 (5 bases). The CDR3 contains 15 residues. Per the germline V gene, CDR1 is SEHNR and CDR2 is FQNEAQ (reference sequence). V was shortened by 5 bases and J by 2 bases, with 14 bases between the two germline ends. DNA for the CDR3: TGTGCCAGCAGCCCGACTACATCCTTCACAGATACGCAGTATTTT. This encodes CASSPTTSFTDTQYF.

This clone is medium-sized. The chain employs TRBV28 and TRBJ1-6; 8 positions match TRBD1. CDR1 MDHEN and CDR2 SYDVKM come from the germline V gene. This CDR3 has 14 residues. J gave up 4 bases and V 6 bases, and 2 bases lay outside the gene matches. Written as DNA, the CDR3 is TGTGCCAGCAGCGGACAGGGATATAATTCACCCCTCCACTTT. Translation: CASSGQGYNSPLHF.

This sequence joins TRBV27 and TRBJ1-5, with D possibly matching TRBD1 (6 bases). The CDR3 runs 14 residues. Trimming pared 3 bases from V and 9 bases from J, leaving 15 bases between. In germline, CDR1 is MNHEY, CDR2 SMNVEV (reference sequence). CDR3 coding DNA: TGTGCCAGCAGTTTGAGGCAGGGGTACGGGCCCCAGCATTTT. Protein: CASSLRQGYGPQHF.

The chain joins TRBV9 to TRBJ2-5; D remains unclear. Between the trimmed V and J ends, which lost 0 bases and 5 bases, there was a span of 8 bases. CDR3 length: 13 amino acids. Germline V gene sequence: CDR1 SGDLS, CDR2 YYNGEE. CDR3: CASSVAPRETQYF. For the CDR3, the DNA is TGTGCCAGCAGCGTAGCTCCCCGGGAGACCCAGTACTTC.

This chain uses TRBV4-1 with TRBJ1-5; TRBD1 matches 10 bases. V was clipped by 4 bases and J by 6 bases; unmatched bases: 6. Germline V lookup: CDR1 MGHRA, CDR2 YSYEKL. The CDR3 covers 15 residues. The CDR3, as DNA: TGCGCCAGCAGCCTCGGACAGGGGGAGGTTCAGCCCCAGCATTTT. Its protein product is CASSLGQGEVQPQHF.